This T cell receptor (beta chain) was obtained from a study of blood T cell repertoires in COVID-19. On the study more broadly: COVID-19 samples from acute and convalescent phases originated in the United States, Italy and Spain. Sources were T cells, B-cell-depleted T cells, or PBMCs; the material itself was cDNA or gDNA.

Original analysis: Amplification from reference gene primers served as the basis for estimated nucleated cell counts. Data came from immunoSEQ multiplex PCR; TCRdb stores just in-frame clones and leaves some out. The V and J calls and clone size come from that table; D and trimming were worked out from the DNA. Of fewer than 300,000 clones in the sample, roughly four fifths were seen once. V shed 0 bases and J 3 bases; nucleotides not matched to a gene: 11. The length of the CDR3 is 17 residues. Germline V CDR1 and CDR2: SGDLS, YYNGEE. The V and J genes are TRBV9 and TRBJ2-7, with TRBD1 matching over 8 bases. The TCR was taken from a woman aged 45-65 years who had recovered from COVID-19. Sequencing input: peripheral blood. The CDR3 DNA follows: TGTGCCAGCAGCGTAGCCGGGACAGGTACTCCTATCTACGAGCAGTACTTC. Its protein product is CASSVAGTGTPIYEQYF.